The present T cell receptor beta chain was sequenced within a study of blood T cells in healthy people across ages. PCR was performed a second time for about 6 to 11 cycles using a sample-barcoded 5' primer and a J-beta primer mix. TCRdb passed the 5' RACE reads through MiXCR, listing each CDR3 protein once. The repertoire consists of roughly 700,000 distinct CDR3 sequences, with roughly 49% occurring once and the leading ten covering 30% to 40%. CDR1 is SEHNR, CDR2 FQNEAQ, per germline (reference sequence). V lost 5 bases to trimming and J lost 3 bases; unmatched junction nucleotides: 22. CDR3 size: 19 residues.

The rearrangement uses TRBV7-9 and TRBJ2-7; 7 bases are shared with TRBD2. The receptor's source is a woman aged 55 to 70 in good health. The sequenced material came from blood. The CDR3 region is CASSLGLLAGANLIYEQYF. As DNA, the CDR3 is TGTGCCAGCAGCCTCGGCCTGTTGGCGGGAGCTAATCTAATCTACGAGCAGTACTTC.